This T cell receptor (beta chain) was recovered during a study of shared clonotypes between healthy human individuals. About this clone: Other DNA sequences in the same sample also yield this CDR3.

The method was immunoSEQ multiplex PCR; TCRdb's version includes in-frame clones alone and lacks a portion of them. Of over a million clones detected, 95% to 99% appear once; the ten largest clones hold 0.4% to 0.55%. A CD45RA+ naive subset and a CD45RA-negative memory subset were split from CD4+ cells. Unmatched junction bases numbered 1, after V lost 6 bases and J lost 0 bases. This CDR3 contains 13 residues. The germline V gene has CDR1 SNHLY and CDR2 FYNNEI. Sequencing was done on a sample of naive CD4+ T cells sorted from blood. Subset: CD45RA+ positively selected. The chain joins TRBV2 to TRBJ1-1; 7 bases map to TRBD1. This receptor was identified in a man aged 30 to 39 in good health. Here the CDR3 reads CASSDRVNTEAFF. In DNA, the CDR3 is TGTGCCAGCAGCGACAGGGTGAACACTGAAGCTTTCTTT.